One T cell receptor (beta chain) is described in this entry. Its antigen is unknown. This entry is derived from a study of cytomegalovirus exposure and HLA in healthy donors (dated 2017 in TCRdb). As for the study more broadly: An earlier analysis of a few hundred of the donors reported 276 Gb of sequence data and 95 million to 140 million unique TCR beta sequences obtained from about 170 million T cells. About 320 gigabases of sequencing data and approximately 80 million unique TCR sequences were included in an early release covering several hundred HLA-typed donors. The genetic ancestry cluster associated with self-reported Caucasian donors included 80% to 90% of the roughly 390 genotyped donors. The study aimed to test whether signatures of past pathogen exposure could be identified by cataloging public T cell receptors. The study used immunosequencing to profile the T cell repertoires of 670 or so subjects and linked those repertoires to cytomegalovirus serostatus. Along with the roughly 710-subject first cohort, a separate validation cohort of over 90 different subjects was used. High-throughput TCR immunosequencing, statistical association of individual TCRs with disease status, and machine learning were combined to predict cytomegalovirus infection status. To study patterns of TCR occurrence, a later analysis re-analyzed previously published TCR beta repertoires from more than 550 donors and added high-resolution HLA genotyping. Rather than drawing on any new phenotypic data, the later analysis identified candidate immune exposures from TCR beta sequences and the way those sequences occurred across donors. An earlier analysis of roughly 580 of the donors used high-throughput TCR beta sequencing to judge whether each TCR beta V gene segment behaved as functional or pseudogenic. Alongside the repertoire data, information on donor age, sex, ethnicity and CMV serostatus was compiled. In a later genetic analysis, genome-wide SNP genotypes for about 55% of the roughly 700 donors were used, and that subset was treated as a discovery cohort. Every discovery cohort repertoire had been produced on one sequencing platform. Both class I and class II loci were covered by HLA typing, at four-digit resolution. Typing coverage varied by locus: roughly 629-640 donors for A, B, C, DRB1 and DQB1; around 560 for DQA1; approximately 610 for DPA1; some 470 for DPB1. Because of strong linkage in the cohort, roughly five DR-DQ haplotypes were treated as single units for association and clustering. On average, about 240,000 unique TCR beta nucleotide sequences were sequenced per donor among 398 genotyped donors of the cohort, with roughly 18% of those sequences being non-productive. Summary of the overall study and its limitations: Strong co-occurrence of HLA alleles, especially DR and DQ, made assigning TCR associations to individual alleles difficult. In a later genetic analysis, fewer N-insertions in productive TCRs were reported among donors in an Asian-associated ancestry cluster than the roughly 700-donor mean. In a later analysis, HLA-associated TCR beta chains showed more clonal expansion and lower generation probabilities than non-associated chains that were equally common. In vitro tests confirmed that a few of the cytomegalovirus-associated TCR beta chains recognize cytomegalovirus antigens. Several of the top co-occurrence clusters appeared to be linked to parvovirus B19, influenza, CMV and Epstein-Barr virus, according to a later analysis. A further reported finding was that TCR beta sequences accurately predicted the HLA-A and HLA-B alleles for most subjects in the first cohort. A group of highly shared sequence variants was considered likely to be a technical artifact of the sequencing pipeline. Correlated functional status among segregating V segments might reflect linkage disequilibrium, but an unknown experimental factor could not be ruled out. Specific HLA alleles were associated with around 18,000 TCR beta sequences at a false discovery rate of 0.05 in a later analysis. In the study, some 180 TCR beta chains were listed as associated with cytomegalovirus. A later genetic analysis associated a missense DCLRE1C variant with V-gene and J-gene trimming of TCR beta chains, and an independent cohort replicated the association. A later analysis found that most CMV-associated TCR beta chains appeared HLA-restricted, with HLA associations seemingly driven largely by CMV exposure. For the cohort, immune exposure information was limited to CMV serostatus. The authors suggested that the approach could potentially be generalized to other disease states and immunological phenotypes. Because the 87-base-pair reads could not distinguish some IMGT-functional V segments, including TRBV6-2 and TRBV6-3, those segments were excluded. The classifier was reported to diagnose cytomegalovirus status with high specificity and sensitivity in both the original and validation cohorts. Only TCR beta chains were sequenced in this cohort, and the absence of alpha or paired-chain data limited detectable features. Presence/absence analyses assumed roughly uniform sequencing depth across donors, an assumption that may not hold. Most TCR sequences were seen in very few donors, while some public TCRs were found in many individuals. HLA typing was unavailable for some donors at each locus, so association tests used only the typed subset. The earlier analysis of approximately 590 of the donors excluded some 15 rarely observed V segments, including chromosome 9 orphons, because counts were too low. Broadly in line with IMGT annotations, most TCR beta V segments showed up in productive rearrangements about 87% or about 30% of the time in an earlier analysis of 450 to 750 of the donors. In a later analysis, TCR association rates were found to vary across HLA loci, with the most associated TCRs seen for DRB1 alleles and the fewest for HLA-C alleles.

Library method: the immunoSEQ multiplex PCR assay. For the multiplex PCR, a mixture combining 60 forward primers for TCR Vbeta segments and 13 reverse primers for TCR Jbeta segments was used. The CDR3 region of rearranged TCR beta genes was amplified from genomic DNA with a multiplex PCR assay. Amplified TCR beta libraries were sequenced as 87-base-pair reads on the Illumina HiSeq System. In the original analysis: In a later analysis, about 80 million unique TCR beta chains were counted across the 500 to 850 repertoires, and approximately 11 million of these chains were shared by at least two donors. Raw reads were error-corrected and collapsed into unique sequences with a nearest-neighbor algorithm that merged closely related sequences to remove PCR and sequencing errors. Alignment of CDR3 sequences to IMGT reference sequences was used to assign V, D and J gene segments. For a sequence to be retained, a match of at least six nucleotides was required to both a V gene segment and a J gene segment. Rearrangements were called productive when the CDR3 lacked stop codons and stayed in frame with V and J; all others were non-productive. CDR3 was defined by IMGT convention, running from the second conserved V-encoded cysteine to the conserved J-encoded phenylalanine. Sequences without an unambiguous match to a single V gene segment were excluded from the earlier analysis of approximately 560 of the donors. An earlier analysis of several hundred of the donors called V segments functional above 56.7% productive rearrangements and segregating when the between-donor standard deviation exceeded 5%. A statistical classification framework was built to diagnose cytomegalovirus status from the catalog of TCR beta chain sequences. A later analysis assigned V and J genes by comparing TCR nucleotide sequences with IMGT/GENE-DB human TR gene sequences. Using the TCRdist pipeline, a later analysis assigned CDR3 sequences along with most-parsimonious VDJ recombination scenarios. A later analysis defined each TCR beta chain by its CDR3 amino acid sequence plus V-gene family, and excluded reads lacking a unique V-gene family. To address suspected cross-contamination and a sequencing artifact, a later analysis removed approximately 590 highly shared, low-generation-probability nucleotide sequences. In a later analysis, a clonal expansion index was calculated for each public chain from normalized within-repertoire ranks of inferred template counts. In a later analysis, generation probabilities were computed with a VDJ recombination model fitted to out-of-frame rearrangements, and the resulting probabilities were checked against IGoR. Hypergeometric tests were used in a later analysis to score TCR-TCR, TCR-HLA and TCR-CMV co-occurrence, with a repertoire-size bias correction applied to the TCR pairs. To estimate false discovery rates, a later analysis permuted the HLA or CMV assignments 20 times. In a later analysis, co-occurring TCRs were grouped using DBSCAN, and TCRdist sequence similarity was added for clustering within HLA-allele-positive subsets. Co-occurrence clustering excluded repertoires with fewer than 30,000 or more than 120,000 public chains, plus five with anomalous nucleotide sharing. Entries here come from immuneACCESS through TCRdb and include only in-frame sequences with V and J called. Some clones fail to appear in such tables; in the studies checked, an unresolved V gene covers under half of the shortfall, and the cause of the remainder is unknown. Clonal size and the V and J genes are those of that table, whereas D and trimming came from the DNA. The sample table records about 210,000 clones. Under 1% of the sample is taken by the ten largest.

The cohort was made up of hundreds of healthy bone marrow donors. At the time of sampling, every cohort member was nominally healthy, though immune exposures that went unrecorded were likely present. The donor was CMV seropositive and was included in the group of some 290 seropositive cohort members. A peripheral blood sample was collected from each donor, and TCR beta sequencing was performed on peripheral blood mononuclear cells. Genomic DNA was extracted from the blood cell samples with the Qiagen DNeasy Blood Extraction Kit. The germline V gene provides CDR1 SGHVS and CDR2 FNYEAQ. V was cut back by 4 bases and J by 4 bases, leaving a gap of 10 bases between them. The CDR3 runs 13 residues from the cysteine to the phenylalanine. CDR3 DNA only is kept here, 39 bases in frame from base 1.

Sequencing was carried out using PBMCs. The chain employs TRBV7-6 and TRBJ1-2, and the D gene may be TRBD1, 6 bases matching. The TCR comes from a woman in her 30s in good health and CMV-seropositive. The DNA sequence is as follows: TGTGCCAGCAGCTCCACAGGGAGCTATGGCTACACCTTC. Translated, this gives CASSSTGSYGYTF.